This T cell receptor beta chain was observed in a study of CD8 T cells in ankylosing spondylitis. Quantitative 5'-RACE with molecular barcodes was used to make the TCR beta libraries. TCRdb re-derived calls from the 5' RACE reads in MiXCR, one entry per CDR3 protein. The table lists around 890,000 distinct CDR3 sequences, about 11% of them singletons, with just over 0.5% in the top ten. This CDR3 region has 15 residues. The V end lost 5 bases, the J end lost 8 bases, and 19 bases lay between the germline ends. This clonotype was seen a handful of times. The antigen remains unidentified. Study-wide results and limits: The authors reported significant enrichment of disease-linked clones in matched ankylosing spondylitis synovial fluid. Within ankylosing spondylitis blood, a TCR beta motif made up of eight highly homologous variants appeared to be characteristic. A subset of motif variants has previously been described in the synovial fluid and blood of reactive arthritis. Disease-linked clones displayed a CD8+ phenotype and appeared relatively rarely in peripheral blood.

This clonotype was sampled from a male donor with ankylosing spondylitis. The chain joins TRBV12-3 or TRBV12-4 to TRBJ2-1; D may be TRBD2 (6 bases). Sequenced input: blood, either unsorted or a sorted T cell fraction (not recorded which). The CDR3 spells CASSGRTTTFYEQFF. CDR3 DNA sequence: TGTGCCAGCAGTGGACGGACTACCACATTTTATGAGCAGTTCTTC.